Sequencing of this T cell receptor (beta chain) was carried out in a study of blood T cells in healthy people across ages. Through a sample-barcoded 5' primer and a J-beta primer mix, a second PCR was run for roughly 6 to 12 cycles. Via MiXCR, TCRdb re-called the 5' RACE reads, giving one row per CDR3 protein. The sample shows 450,000 to 700,000 distinct CDR3 sequences, roughly 29% of them seen only once. The sample providers were healthy Caucasian people from Russia, aged about 6 to 95. There were at least 5.5 micrograms of total RNA extracted from every sample. This receptor was obtained from a woman in her seventies in good health. Material: blood.

The DNA of the CDR3 is TGTGCCAGCAGTTCCGGCATGGCAAGAGAGACCCAGTACTTC. As protein: CASSSGMARETQYF. This chain uses TRBV28 with TRBJ2-5; D ambiguous. V lost 4 bases and J lost 4, with 13 bases in between. Germline values: CDR1 MDHEN, CDR2 SYDVKM. This CDR3 has 14 residues.